This T cell receptor (beta chain) was identified in a study of spatial heterogeneity in lung cancer (dated by TCRdb to about 2019). Regarding the complete study: More beta-chain than alpha-chain transcripts were consistently detected, likely reflecting higher beta-chain transcript abundance. TCR alpha and beta repertoires were quantitatively compared across multiple tumor regions, matched nontumor lung and blood in non-small cell lung cancer. TCR repertoire features were related to nonsynonymous mutation counts determined by whole-exome sequencing of tumor tissue. Both alpha and beta chains were TCR-sequenced in samples taken at surgery, namely 220 tumor regions, 63 to 70 matched nontumor lung samples and just over 55 PBMC samples. In the raw uncorrected reads, each unique combination of TCR and UMI appeared more than ten times on average. Broader findings and caveats from the paper: Ubiquitous expanded tumor TCRs showed up in blood more often at tumor resection than at routine follow-up. Additional single-cell paired TCR alpha and beta sequencing was considered necessary to confirm, at a functional level, the hypothesis that regional TCRs recognize regional mutations.

Library method: 5' RACE. The instrument was a NextSeq 500. The TCR library protocol attached a unique molecular identifier to each TCR cDNA molecule to allow correction of PCR and sequencing errors. The source study handled its data this way. Decombinator tools were used for TCR identification, UMI-based error correction and CDR3 extraction. TCRs above a frequency of 2 per 1,000, corresponding to the top 1% of the tumor frequency distribution, were defined as expanded. Renyi diversity was computed with the R vegan package after each repertoire had been subsampled 100 times to 5,000 TCRs. CDR3 similarity networks were built from amino acid triplet string-kernel similarity, connecting CDR3s with pairwise similarity above 0.82. TCRdb reanalyzed the raw reads on its own, using fastp at Q25 for trimming and MiXCR for clone calling, and kept in-frame beta chains. Here each entry gathers all rows of one CDR3 protein and keeps the most common genes and DNA. For this entry, the V and J calls and clone size follow TCRdb and not the study's own pipeline. For this sample the table gives tens of thousands of distinct CDR3 sequences, of which under 8.5% were detected only once. The ten largest account for about 6.8% of the sample.

This clonotype was seen ten or more times. Its antigen specificity is not known. Per-nucleotide qualities are absent, and no much larger clonotype sits a single base away. V is clipped by 6 bases and J by 5 bases, and the sequence between their germline boundaries is 8 bases long. The CDR3 has 12 amino acids, counting the end cysteine and phenylalanine. The only DNA kept is the CDR3, 36 bases in frame from the first base. The germline V gene encodes CDR1 MDHEN and CDR2 SYDVKM. Reading the label with the study, this specimen's time point is: sample taken at primary tumor resection. Donors were around 69 patients with early-stage, untreated non-small cell lung cancer from the lung TRACERx cohort. TCR sequencing used whole RNA extracted from tumor and nontumor lung tissue, or from cryopreserved PBMC samples, without cell sorting. Only patients with enough RNA available from two or more tumor regions were chosen for TCR sequencing.

This TCR was recovered from a male donor with early-stage non-small cell lung cancer. The chain couples TRBV28 to TRBJ2-4, with the D segment identity uncertain. Sequenced material: PBMCs, taken at surgery. The DNA is as follows: TGTGCCAGCAGGAAAAGCGAAAACATTCAGTACTTC. Translated, it reads CASRKSENIQYF.